This T cell receptor (beta chain) was sequenced in a study of breast tumors, draining lymph nodes, adjacent tissues. General observations from the study: Luminal-like breast cancer showed significantly greater tumor-nontumor repertoire similarity than basal-like breast cancer did. Tumor T cell lymph node origin was a supported hypothesis, not proven. Tumors had less TCR diversity than lymph nodes, more than nontumor tissue.

Using its own MiXCR run on the multiplex PCR reads, TCRdb lists one record per CDR3 protein. The table has about 300,000 distinct CDR3 sequences, 30% to 35% seen once. The CDR3 sequence is 14 residues long. Germline values: CDR1 SEHNR, CDR2 FQNEAQ (reference sequence). Trimming took 7 bases from V and 3 from J; bases not matched to a gene: 8. With regard to this clonotype: Its matching antigen is unknown.

Breast cancer patients provided tissue from their axillary draining lymph nodes. The sequencing input was axillary lymph node tissue. The TCR sequence derives from a female donor with breast cancer. Some clones in this sample may be carry-over from other donors' samples. The chain has TRBV7-9 and TRBJ1-1; the match to TRBD1 covers 7 bases. CDR3 residues: CASKKTQGDTEAFF. The CDR3 nucleotides are TGTGCCAGCAAGAAAACCCAGGGGGACACTGAAGCTTTCTTT.